This T cell receptor (beta chain) was identified during a study of neurological immune-mediated disorders. The ends were cut back, 6 bases at V and 4 bases at J, with 18 bases in the middle. The CDR3 is 14 amino acids. Looked up from germline, CDR1 is SQVTM and CDR2 is ANQGSEA. Many counts were recorded for this clonotype. One entry per CDR3 protein, called by TCRdb with MiXCR from the 5' RACE reads. The sample lists approximately 37,000 distinct CDR3 sequences; 3% to 4% were seen once. V is TRBV29-1 and J is TRBJ2-5, with D possibly TRBD2 on 6 matching bases. Sequencing input: PBMCs. This receptor was taken from a man aged 25-45 years with multiple sclerosis. The CDR3: CSVALSGVGETQYF. The DNA of the CDR3 is TGCAGCGTCGCCCTTTCGGGGGTGGGAGAGACCCAGTACTTC.